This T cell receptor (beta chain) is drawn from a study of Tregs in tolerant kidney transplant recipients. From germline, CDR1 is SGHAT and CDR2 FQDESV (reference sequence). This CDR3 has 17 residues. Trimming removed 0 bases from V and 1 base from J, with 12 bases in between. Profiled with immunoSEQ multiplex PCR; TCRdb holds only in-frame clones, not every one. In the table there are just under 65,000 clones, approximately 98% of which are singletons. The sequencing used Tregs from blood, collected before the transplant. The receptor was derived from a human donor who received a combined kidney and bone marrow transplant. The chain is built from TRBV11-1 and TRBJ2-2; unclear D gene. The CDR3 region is CASSLAIDWQNTGELFF. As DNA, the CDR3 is TGTGCCAGCAGCTTAGCGATTGACTGGCAGAACACCGGGGAGCTGTTTTTT. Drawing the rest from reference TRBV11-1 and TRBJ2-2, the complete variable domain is EAEVAQSPRYKITEKSQAVAFWCDPISGHATLYWYRQILGQGPELLVQFQDESVVDDSQLPKDRFSAERLKGVDSTLKIQPAELGDSAMYLCASSLAIDWQNTGELFFGEGSRLTVL.